This TCR beta chain was recorded in a study of shared clonotypes between healthy human individuals. The study's findings and limits: Researchers sampled only blood; tissue repertoires likely differ.

The CDR3 has 11 residues. Trimming stripped 5 bases from V and 0 bases from J, with 2 bases between. Germline V gene data show CDR1 as KGHSH and CDR2 as LQKENI. Data came from immunoSEQ multiplex PCR; TCRdb stores just in-frame clones and leaves some out. This table holds approximately 510,000 clones, 79% found once. In regard to this clone: Its antigen is not identified.

This chain links TRBV18 with TRBJ2-7; D gene ambiguous. The source material was PBMCs. This clonotype was obtained from a woman in her forties in good health. Some clones in this sample may be carry-over from other donors' samples. The CDR3 DNA follows: TGTGCCAGCTCAGCCTCCTACGAGCAGTACTTC. Translation: CASSASYEQYF.